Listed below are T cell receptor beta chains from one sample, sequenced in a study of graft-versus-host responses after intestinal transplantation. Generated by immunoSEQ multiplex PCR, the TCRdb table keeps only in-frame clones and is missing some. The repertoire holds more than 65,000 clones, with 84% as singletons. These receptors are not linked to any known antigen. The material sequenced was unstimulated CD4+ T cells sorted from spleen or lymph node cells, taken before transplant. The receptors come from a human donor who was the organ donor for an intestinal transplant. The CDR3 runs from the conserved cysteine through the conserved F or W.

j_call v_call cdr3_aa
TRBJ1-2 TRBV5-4 CASSLETGRGWDYGYTF
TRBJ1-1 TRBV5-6 CASTSRGTGANTEAFF
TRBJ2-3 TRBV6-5 CASEAGEADTQYF
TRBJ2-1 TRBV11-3 CASSLAGDSFNEQFF
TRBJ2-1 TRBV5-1 CASSLLGPGVQFF
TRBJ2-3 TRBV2 CASSVTRYTDTQYF
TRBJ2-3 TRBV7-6 CASSLVSVHTDTQYF
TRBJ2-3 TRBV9 CASSVRHLDTQYF
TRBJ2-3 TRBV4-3 CASSQERGGDTQYF
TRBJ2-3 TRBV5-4 CASSSGLAGGTDTQYF
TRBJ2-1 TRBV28 CASISLLRGSYNEQFF
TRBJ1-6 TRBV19 CASSLTGNINSPLHF
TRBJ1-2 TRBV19 CASSQGMGFGGYTF
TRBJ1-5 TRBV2 CASQEKNGEGFGFPHQPQHF
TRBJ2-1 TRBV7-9 CASSLYRTSGANEQFF
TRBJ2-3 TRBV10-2 CASKVAGGDTQYF
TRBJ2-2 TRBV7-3 CASSRGRRGSGELFF
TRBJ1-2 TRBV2 CAKEKTGTYGYTF
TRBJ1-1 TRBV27 CASSFARLGGKAFF
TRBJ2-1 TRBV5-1 CASSPGLADNEQFF
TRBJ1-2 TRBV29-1 CSVVEAGAGYGYTF
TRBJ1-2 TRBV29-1 CSVGPGQGAKSSVYTF
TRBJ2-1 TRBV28 CASRGSGESYEQFF
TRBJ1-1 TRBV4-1 CASSQAGPPGTEAFF
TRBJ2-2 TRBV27 CASRLAKAGELFF
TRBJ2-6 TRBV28 CASSLAGLGGANVLTF
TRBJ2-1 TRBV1 CTSSQAGGPDEQFF
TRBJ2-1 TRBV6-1 CASSELFGTAEQFF
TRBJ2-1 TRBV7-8 CASSLIGRLRGGNEQFF
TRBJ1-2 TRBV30 CAWSVGQGVGYTF
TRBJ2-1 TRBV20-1 CSARSGSGQFF
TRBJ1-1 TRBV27 CASSFGQGKGFTEAFF
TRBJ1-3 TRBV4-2 CASSQESGRGNTIYF
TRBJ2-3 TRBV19 CASSIRGATATRTDTQYF
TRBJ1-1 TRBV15 CATSSQEAVGNTEAFF
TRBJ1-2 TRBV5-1 CASSSYTANYGYTF
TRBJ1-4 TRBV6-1 CASSERDILTNEKLFF
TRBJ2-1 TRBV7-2 CASSLGLAGGYNEQFF
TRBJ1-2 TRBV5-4 CASSADRVRYGYTF
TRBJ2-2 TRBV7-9 CASSLMTTTGELFF
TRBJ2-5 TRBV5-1 CASSFFSLGQGEETQYF
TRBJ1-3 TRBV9 CASSVGQGTISGNTIYF
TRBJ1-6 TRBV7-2 CASSFGGGAGNSPLHF
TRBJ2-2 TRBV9 CASSSVGGGIGELFF
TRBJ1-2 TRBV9 CASSVGGTGRYGYTF
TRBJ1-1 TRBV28 CASSEQRNTEAFF
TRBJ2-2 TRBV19 CASIVSGTKNTGELFF
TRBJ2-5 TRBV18 CASSRGQTQETQYF
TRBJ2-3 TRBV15 CATSRPLAGGPKPSTDTQYF
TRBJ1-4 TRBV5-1 CASSDRGEKLFF
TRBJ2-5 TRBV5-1 CASSLVGGETQYF
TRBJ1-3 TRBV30 CAWSAGRDTIYF